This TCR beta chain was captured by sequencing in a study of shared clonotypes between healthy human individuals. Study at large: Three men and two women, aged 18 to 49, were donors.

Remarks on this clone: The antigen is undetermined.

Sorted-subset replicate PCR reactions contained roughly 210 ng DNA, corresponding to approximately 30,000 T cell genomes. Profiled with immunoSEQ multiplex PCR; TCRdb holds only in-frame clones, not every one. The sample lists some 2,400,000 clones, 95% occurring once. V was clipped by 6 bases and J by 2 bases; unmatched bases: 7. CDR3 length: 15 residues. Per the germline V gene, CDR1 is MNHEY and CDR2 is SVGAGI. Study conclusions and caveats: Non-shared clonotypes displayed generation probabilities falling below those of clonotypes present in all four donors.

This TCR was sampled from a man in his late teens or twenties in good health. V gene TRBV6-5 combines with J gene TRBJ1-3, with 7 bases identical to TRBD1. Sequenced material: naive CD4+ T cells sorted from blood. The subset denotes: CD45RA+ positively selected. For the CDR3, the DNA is TGTGCCAGCAGACCGACAGGGACGGCTGGAAACACCATATATTTT. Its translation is CASRPTGTAGNTIYF.